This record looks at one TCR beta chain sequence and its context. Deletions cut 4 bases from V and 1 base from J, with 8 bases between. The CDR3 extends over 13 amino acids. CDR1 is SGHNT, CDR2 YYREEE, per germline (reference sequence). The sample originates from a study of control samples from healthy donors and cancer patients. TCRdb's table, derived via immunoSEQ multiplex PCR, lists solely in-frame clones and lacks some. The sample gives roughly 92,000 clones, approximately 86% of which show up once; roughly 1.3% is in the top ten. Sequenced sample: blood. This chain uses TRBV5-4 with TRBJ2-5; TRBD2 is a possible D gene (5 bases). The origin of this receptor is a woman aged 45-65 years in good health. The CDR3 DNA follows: TGTGCCAGCAGCCCGGACTCCCAAGAGACCCAGTACTTC. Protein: CASSPDSQETQYF.